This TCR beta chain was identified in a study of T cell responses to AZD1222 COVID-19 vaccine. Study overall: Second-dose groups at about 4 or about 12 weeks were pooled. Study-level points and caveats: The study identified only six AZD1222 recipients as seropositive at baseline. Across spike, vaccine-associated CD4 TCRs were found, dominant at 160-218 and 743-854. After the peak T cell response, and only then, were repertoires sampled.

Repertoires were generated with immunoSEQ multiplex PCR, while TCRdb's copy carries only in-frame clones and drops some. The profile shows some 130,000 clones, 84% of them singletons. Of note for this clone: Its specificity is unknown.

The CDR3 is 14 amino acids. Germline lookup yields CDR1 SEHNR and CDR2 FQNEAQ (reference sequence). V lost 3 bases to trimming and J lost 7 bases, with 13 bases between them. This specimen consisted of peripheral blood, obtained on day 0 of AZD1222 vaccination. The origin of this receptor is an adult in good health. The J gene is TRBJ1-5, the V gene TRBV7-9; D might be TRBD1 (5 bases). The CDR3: CASSLGQGGQPQHF. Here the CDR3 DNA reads TGTGCCAGCAGCTTGGGGCAGGGCGGGCAGCCCCAGCATTTT.